One and the same sample provided the 2 T cell receptor beta chains below, sequenced in a study of blood T cell repertoires in COVID-19 (dated by TCRdb to about 2020). Library method: the immunoSEQ multiplex PCR assay. TCRdb took over this immuneACCESS table, retaining in-frame rearrangements with V and J assigned. Such tables are incomplete; in checked studies, under half of the missing clones stem from an unresolved V gene, and the remainder is unexplained. The sample table shows 30,000 to 40,000 clones, and around 87% are seen once. The ten largest clones represent around 25% of the sample. Specimen: peripheral blood. The receptors stem from a man in his sixties with active or convalescent COVID-19.

V and J are TRBV28 and TRBJ1-1; 7 positions match TRBD1. This CDR3 has 14 amino acids. V lost 7 bases, J lost 0 bases, and 5 bases stayed unmatched. Per the germline V gene, CDR1 is MDHEN and CDR2 is SYDVKM. CDR3 in amino acids: CASKHRGVNTEAFF. DNA of the CDR3: TGTGCCAGCAAACACAGGGGAGTGAACACTGAAGCTTTCTTT.

The CDR3 DNA is TGTGCCAGCACCTTGGACAGGGGAGACGAGCCCCAGCATTTT. Translating it yields CASTLDRGDEPQHF. V gene TRBV28 combines with J gene TRBJ1-5; 9 bases agree with TRBD1. The CDR3 covers 14 residues. Germline trimming cut 7 bases from V and 8 bases from J; bases unmatched to any gene: 9. Germline CDR1 MDHEN, CDR2 SYDVKM. Using reference TRBV28 and TRBJ1-5 for the parts outside the CDR3, the full variable domain is DVKVTQSSRYLVKRTGEKVFLECVQDMDHENMFWYRQDPGLGLRLIYFSYDVKMKEKGDIPEGYSVSREKKERFSLILESASTNQTSMYLCASTLDRGDEPQHFGDGTRLSIL.